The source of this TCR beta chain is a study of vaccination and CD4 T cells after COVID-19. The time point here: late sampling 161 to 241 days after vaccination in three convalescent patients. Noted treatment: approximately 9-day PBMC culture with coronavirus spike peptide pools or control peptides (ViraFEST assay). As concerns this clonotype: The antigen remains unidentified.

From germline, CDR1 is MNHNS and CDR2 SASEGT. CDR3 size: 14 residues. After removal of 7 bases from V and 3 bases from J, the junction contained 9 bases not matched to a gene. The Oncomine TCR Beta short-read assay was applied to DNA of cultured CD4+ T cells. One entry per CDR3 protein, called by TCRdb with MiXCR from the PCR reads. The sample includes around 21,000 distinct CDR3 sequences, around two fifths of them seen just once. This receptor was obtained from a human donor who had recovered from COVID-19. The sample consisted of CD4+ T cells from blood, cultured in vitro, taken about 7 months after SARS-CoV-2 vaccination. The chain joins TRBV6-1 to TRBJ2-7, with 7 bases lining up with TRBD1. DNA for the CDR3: TGTGCCAGCACTTCCCGGACAGGCGACTACGAGCAGTACTTC. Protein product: CASTSRTGDYEQYF.